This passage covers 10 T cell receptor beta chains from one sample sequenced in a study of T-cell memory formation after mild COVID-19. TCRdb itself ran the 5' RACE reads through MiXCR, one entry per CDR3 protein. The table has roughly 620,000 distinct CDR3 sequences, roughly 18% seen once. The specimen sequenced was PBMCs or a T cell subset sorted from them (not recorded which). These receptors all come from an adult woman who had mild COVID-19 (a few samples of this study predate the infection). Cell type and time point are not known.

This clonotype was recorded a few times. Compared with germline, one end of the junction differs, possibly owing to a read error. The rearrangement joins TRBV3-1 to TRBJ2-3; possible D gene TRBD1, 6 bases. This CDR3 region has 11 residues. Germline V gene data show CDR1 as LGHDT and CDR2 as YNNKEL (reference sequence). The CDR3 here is CASRGADTQYF. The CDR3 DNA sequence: TGCGCCAGCAGGGGCGCAGATACGCAGTATTTT.

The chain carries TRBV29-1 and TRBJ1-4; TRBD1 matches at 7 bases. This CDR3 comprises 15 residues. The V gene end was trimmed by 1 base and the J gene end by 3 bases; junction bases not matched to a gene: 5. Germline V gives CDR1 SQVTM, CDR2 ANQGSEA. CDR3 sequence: CSVEVRGLANEKLFF. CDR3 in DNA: TGCAGCGTTGAAGTCAGGGGGTTAGCTAATGAAAAACTGTTTTTT.

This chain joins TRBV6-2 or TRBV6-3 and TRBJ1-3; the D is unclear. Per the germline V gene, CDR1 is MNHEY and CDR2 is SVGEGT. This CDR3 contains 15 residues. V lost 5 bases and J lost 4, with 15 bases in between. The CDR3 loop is CASSNPAVAGNTIYF. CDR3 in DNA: TGTGCCAGCAGTAACCCCGCCGTGGCCGGAAACACCATATATTTT.

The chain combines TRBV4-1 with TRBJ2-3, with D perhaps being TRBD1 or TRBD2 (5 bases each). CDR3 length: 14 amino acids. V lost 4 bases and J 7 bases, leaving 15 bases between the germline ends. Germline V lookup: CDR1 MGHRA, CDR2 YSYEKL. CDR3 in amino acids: CASSLGPQDNTQYF. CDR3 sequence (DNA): TGCGCCAGCAGCCTGGGACCGCAAGATAATACGCAGTATTTT.

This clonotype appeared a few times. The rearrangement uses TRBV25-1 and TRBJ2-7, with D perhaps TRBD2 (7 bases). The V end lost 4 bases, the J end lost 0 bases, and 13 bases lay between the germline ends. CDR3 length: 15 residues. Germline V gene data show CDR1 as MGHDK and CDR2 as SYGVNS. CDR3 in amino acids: CASSVHGGPSYEQYF. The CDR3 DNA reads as TGTGCCAGCAGTGTTCACGGGGGGCCCTCCTACGAGCAGTACTTC.

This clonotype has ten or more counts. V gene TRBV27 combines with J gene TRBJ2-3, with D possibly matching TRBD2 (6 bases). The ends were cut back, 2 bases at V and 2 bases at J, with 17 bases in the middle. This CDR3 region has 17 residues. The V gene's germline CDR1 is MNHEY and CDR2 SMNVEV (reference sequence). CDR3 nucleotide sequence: TGTGCCAGCAGTTTACGCTGGGATAGCGGAAACACAGATACGCAGTATTTT. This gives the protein CASSLRWDSGNTDTQYF.

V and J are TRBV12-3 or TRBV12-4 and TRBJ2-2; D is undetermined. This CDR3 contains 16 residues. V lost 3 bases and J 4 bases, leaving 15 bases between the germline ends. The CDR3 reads CASSFGPYGGTGELFF. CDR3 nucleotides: TGTGCCAGCAGTTTCGGGCCATATGGTGGCACCGGGGAGCTGTTTTTT.

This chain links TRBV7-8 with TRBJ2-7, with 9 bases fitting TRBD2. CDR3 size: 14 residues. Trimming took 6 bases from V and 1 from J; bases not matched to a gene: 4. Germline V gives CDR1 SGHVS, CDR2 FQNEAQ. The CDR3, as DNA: TGTGCCAGCAGTGATCTAGCGGGGTCCTACGAGCAGTACTTC. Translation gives CASSDLAGSYEQYF.

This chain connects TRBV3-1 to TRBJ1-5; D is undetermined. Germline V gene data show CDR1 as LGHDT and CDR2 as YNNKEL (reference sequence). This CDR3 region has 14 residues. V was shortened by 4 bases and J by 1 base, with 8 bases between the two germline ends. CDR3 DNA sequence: TGTGCCAGCAGCCGGGCAGTGAGCAATCAGCCCCAGCATTTT. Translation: CASSRAVSNQPQHF. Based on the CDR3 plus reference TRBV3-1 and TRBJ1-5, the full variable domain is DTAVSQTPKYLVTQMGNDKSIKCEQNLGHDTMYWYKQDSKKFLKIMFSYNNKELIINETVPNRFSPKSPDKAHLNLHINSLELGDSAVYFCASSRAVSNQPQHFGDGTRLSIL.

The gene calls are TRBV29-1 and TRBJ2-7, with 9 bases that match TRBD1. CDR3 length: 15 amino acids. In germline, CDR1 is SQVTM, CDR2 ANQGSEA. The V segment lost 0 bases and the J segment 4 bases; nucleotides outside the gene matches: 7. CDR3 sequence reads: CSVEDEGQGSYEQYF. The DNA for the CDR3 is TGCAGCGTTGAAGATGAGGGACAGGGTTCTTACGAGCAGTACTTC.